This TCR beta chain was sequenced during a study of T cells in Graves' hyperthyroidism and ophthalmopathy. Amplified TCR beta CDR3 regions derived from RNA transcripts. HTBI primers were used for first-round RT-PCR of the TCR CDR3. TCRdb re-derived calls from the multiplex PCR reads in MiXCR, one entry per CDR3 protein. Found here are about 350,000 distinct CDR3 sequences, about a sixth of them singletons; the top ten hold less than 20%. CDR1 is MNHEY and CDR2 is SVGEGT in the germline V gene. With V trimmed by 6 bases and J by 3 bases, 14 bases remained unmatched. This CDR3 is 17 amino acids long. Study-wide findings and caveats: Among clonotypes expanded in thyroid above 0.001, most were also found in blood.

Those patients with uncontrolled infection, other autoimmune disease, pregnancy or lactation were excluded. Each diagnosis was grounded in clinical symptoms, serum thyroxine and TRAb, thyroid ultrasound, and orbital computed tomography. This clonotype was observed many times. Antigen specificity is unknown. Input material: blood. This sequence was found in a woman in her thirties or forties with Graves' ophthalmopathy. This chain links TRBV6-2 or TRBV6-3 with TRBJ1-5, with 7 nucleotides matching TRBD1. DNA of the CDR3: TGTGCCAGCAGGATCGGGACAGCAAGGGGGCCCAATCAGCCCCAGCATTTT. Its protein is CASRIGTARGPNQPQHF.